This T cell receptor (beta chain) was found in a study of shared clonotypes between healthy human individuals. Findings and limits, study-wide: The genetic and exposure-history diversity represented was limited by few donors. Among donors, clonotype sharing was expected to be affected by sequencing depth.

Authors' processing steps: Filtering differed since immunoSEQ provided only junctions, with no quality scores. TCRdb keeps only in-frame clones here, not all; method: immunoSEQ multiplex PCR. V and J calls and clone size are copied from that table; D and trimming were computed from the DNA. The sample lists 1 million to 1.3 million clones; around three quarters were seen once. The germline V gene encodes CDR1 SGHNT and CDR2 YYREEE (reference sequence). Unmatched junction bases numbered 4, after V lost 0 bases and J lost 5 bases. The CDR3 totals 14 residues. Recent acute infections and vaccinations were absent in the healthy HIV-negative adult donors. As to this clone: Its antigen is undetermined.

The receptor was isolated from a young man in good health. Some clones in this sample may be carry-over from other donors' samples. The rearrangement uses TRBV5-4 and TRBJ1-2; 7 bases align to TRBD1. Sequenced: memory CD4+ T cells from PBMCs. The subset here: CD45RA-negative fraction. The CDR3 nucleotides are TGTGCCAGCAGCTTGGAACAGGGGTGGTATGGCTACACCTTC. The encoded protein is CASSLEQGWYGYTF. Full variable domain (rest looked up from reference TRBV5-4 and TRBJ1-2): ETGVTQSPTHLIKTRGQQVTLRCSSQSGHNTVSWYQQALGQGPQFIFQYYREEENGRGNFPPRFSGLQFPNYSSELNVNALELDDSALYLCASSLEQGWYGYTFGSGTRLTVV.